This entry concerns a single T cell receptor beta chain. Its specificity is unknown. The data belong to a study of shared clonotypes between healthy human individuals. Whole-study findings and limits: Naive CD4 clonotype sharing across four donors was about 5%. In general, naive subsets displayed greater estimated richness than memory subsets did. Rarefaction revealed incomplete sorted-subset sequencing despite large depth.

The CDR3 contains 12 residues. CDR1 and CDR2 from the germline V gene are SGHNT and YYREEE (reference sequence). Between the trimmed V and J ends, which lost 4 bases and 2 bases, there was a span of 7 bases. Authors' analysis steps: Filtering of immunoSEQ junctional sequences could not match full-length read filtering. This table comes from immunoSEQ multiplex PCR, and its TCRdb copy is limited to in-frame clones, with some not included. Clone size and the V and J calls come from that table; the DNA yielded D and trimming. This table holds roughly 320,000 clones, roughly 84% found once. The rearrangement uses TRBV5-4 and TRBJ2-7; no definite D call. The sequence was obtained from a young man in good health. What was sequenced was memory CD8+ T cells sorted from blood. Subset specified: CD45RO+ cells pooled with CCR7-negative TemRA cells. The CDR3 sequence: CASSVRTYEQYF. The DNA for the CDR3 is TGTGCCAGCAGCGTAAGGACCTACGAGCAGTACTTC.